Presented here are 23 T cell receptor beta chains from one specimen sequenced in a study of CD8 T cell repertoires and HIV-1 epitope variants. These receptors have no known antigen. Generated by immunoSEQ multiplex PCR, the TCRdb table keeps only in-frame clones and is missing some. The data show 5,600 or so clones, around 66% seen once. Source material: cultured CD8+ T cells derived from PBMCs. The source of these receptors is a male donor with HIV.

This chain connects TRBV4-2 to TRBJ1-2; 8 bases are shared with TRBD1. The germline gives CDR1 LGHNA, CDR2 YNFKEQ. The CDR3 is 15 residues long. V dropped 0 bases and J dropped 3; count of bases not matched to a gene: 3. This CDR3 is CASSQDQGADYGYTF. The CDR3 nucleotides are TGTGCCAGCAGCCAAGATCAGGGGGCCGACTATGGCTACACCTTC.

The CDR3 DNA is TGTGCCAGCAGCGTGGGGCAATCCTACGAGCAGTACTTC. Translated, it gives CASSVGQSYEQYF. This chain connects TRBV9 to TRBJ2-7; perhaps TRBD1 as D (5 bases). Per the germline V gene, CDR1 is SGDLS and CDR2 is YYNGEE. With 2 bases removed from V and 1 base from J, the gap between germline ends came to 7 bases. This CDR3 has 13 residues. Looking up the rest from reference TRBV9 and TRBJ2-7 gives the full variable domain: DSGVTQTPKHLITATGQRVTLRCSPRSGDLSVYWYQQSLDQGLQFLIQYYNGEERAKGNILERFSAQQFPDLHSELNLSSLELGDSALYFCASSVGQSYEQYFGPGTRLTVT.

The chain couples TRBV19 to TRBJ2-2; 8 bases fit TRBD1. Germline-derived CDR1 and CDR2 are LNHDA and SQIVND (reference sequence). The CDR3 is made up of 15 amino acids. V dropped 7 bases and J dropped 2; count of bases not matched to a gene: 6. The CDR3, as DNA: TGTGCCAGTAATTTCAGGGGGCACAACACCGGGGAGCTGTTTTTT. Protein sequence: CASNFRGHNTGELFF.

The V and J genes are TRBV28 and TRBJ1-2, with 12 bases lining up with TRBD1. Trimming at V came to 4 bases and at J to 0 bases, leaving 9 bases not matched to a gene. Germline CDR1 and CDR2: MDHEN and SYDVKM. The CDR3 sequence is 18 residues long. The chain's CDR3 is CASSSTAGTGGPNYGYTF. CDR3 coding DNA: TGTGCCAGCAGTTCTACTGCCGGGACAGGGGGCCCTAACTATGGCTACACCTTC.

This sequence joins TRBV4-3 and TRBJ2-3; maybe TRBD2 (6 bases). The V and J ends lost 0 bases and 0 bases respectively, with 10 bases between them. Germline lookup yields CDR1 LGHNA and CDR2 YSLEER. CDR3 length equals 16 residues. CDR3 region: CASSQEVRESTDTQYF. The CDR3 DNA is TGCGCCAGCAGCCAAGAGGTGCGGGAAAGCACAGATACGCAGTATTTT.

V gene TRBV6-5 combines with J gene TRBJ1-5, with D unclear. This CDR3 has 14 residues. CDR1 and CDR2 (germline): MNHEY, SVGAGI. V was shortened by 6 bases and J by 0 bases, with 9 bases between the two germline ends. The CDR3 DNA is TGTGCCAGCAGCTCGGGATATAGCAATCAGCCCCAGCATTTT. Amino acids: CASSSGYSNQPQHF.

The chain recombines TRBV28 with TRBJ1-1; no reliable D call. The CDR3 totals 13 residues. Trimming took 6 bases from V and 4 from J, leaving 12 bases between them. Germline lookup yields CDR1 MDHEN and CDR2 SYDVKM. The CDR3 coding sequence is TGTGCCAGCAGCTACGGACGGGCCACTGAAGCTTTCTTT. It translates to CASSYGRATEAFF.

V is TRBV5-1 and J is TRBJ2-5; possible D gene TRBD2, 6 bases. V was trimmed by 0 bases and J by 2 bases, leaving 11 bases between them. Germline-derived CDR1 and CDR2 are SGHRS and YFSETQ. The CDR3 extends over 15 amino acids. This CDR3 is CASSLGASEQETQYF. The CDR3, as DNA: TGCGCCAGCAGCTTGGGGGCTAGCGAACAAGAGACCCAGTACTTC.

The V and J genes are TRBV9 and TRBJ1-5, with D uncertain. V lost 2 bases and J lost 0, with 9 bases in between. In germline, CDR1 is SGDLS, CDR2 YYNGEE. This CDR3 is built from 15 residues. CDR3 residues: CASSVDSNSNQPQHF. In DNA, the CDR3 is TGTGCCAGCAGCGTCGACTCCAATAGCAATCAGCCCCAGCATTTT.

The chain joins TRBV15 to TRBJ1-5; 7 bases map to TRBD1. From germline, CDR1 is LNHNV and CDR2 YYDKDF (reference sequence). V was clipped by 0 bases and J by 5 bases; unmatched bases: 4. The CDR3 extends over 15 amino acids. The CDR3 bases are TGTGCCACCAGCAGAGATGACAGGGTAGATCAGCCCCAGCATTTT. Its translation: CATSRDDRVDQPQHF.

This chain joins TRBV5-1 and TRBJ2-1; D is undetermined. Germline V CDR1 and CDR2: SGHRS, YFSETQ. V was trimmed by 0 bases and J by 8 bases, leaving 3 bases between them. CDR3 length: 11 amino acids. CDR3 residues: CASSLVDEQFF. The CDR3 DNA sequence: TGCGCCAGCAGCTTGGTAGATGAGCAGTTCTTC.

This clone was detected once. The chain uses TRBV28 and TRBJ1-6, with TRBD1 as a possible D gene (5 bases). Germline V gene sequence: CDR1 MDHEN, CDR2 SYDVKM. There are 15 residues in the CDR3. The ends were cut back, 2 bases at V and 6 bases at J, with 11 bases in the middle. The DNA of the CDR3 is TGTGCCAGCAGTTTAACAGGCGAGGTTAATTCACCCCTCCACTTT. Its translation is CASSLTGEVNSPLHF. The entire variable domain, with the rest obtained from reference TRBV28 and TRBJ1-6, is as follows: DVKVTQSSRYLVKRTGEKVFLECVQDMDHENMFWYRQDPGLGLRLIYFSYDVKMKEKGDIPEGYSVSREKKERFSLILESASTNQTSMYLCASSLTGEVNSPLHFGNGTRLTVT.

The V gene is TRBV2, the J gene TRBJ1-2; 8 bases map to TRBD1. The CDR3 contains 14 residues. Trimming took 6 bases from V and 8 from J; bases not matched to a gene: 11. In germline, CDR1 is SNHLY, CDR2 FYNNEI. CDR3: CASSLGQGLLGYTF. CDR3 sequence (DNA): TGTGCCAGCAGCCTAGGACAGGGACTGTTGGGCTACACCTTC.

The gene calls are TRBV4-1 and TRBJ2-1; D is ambiguous. Germline CDR1 and CDR2: MGHRA and YSYEKL. The CDR3 covers 11 residues. Between the trimmed V and J ends, which lost 4 bases and 7 bases, there was a span of 5 bases. This chain's CDR3 is CASSLGNEQFF. CDR3 sequence (DNA): TGCGCCAGCAGCCTCGGGAATGAGCAGTTCTTC.

This clone was observed a handful of times. The chain combines TRBV6-5 with TRBJ1-1; 7 bases match TRBD1. This CDR3 contains 15 residues. Losses at the gene ends were 0 bases for V and 5 bases for J; bases not matched to a gene: 6. Germline V gene lookup returns CDR1 MNHEY and CDR2 SVGAGI. The CDR3 DNA is TGTGCCAGCAGTTACTCGGACAGGCTTAGGACTGAAGCTTTCTTT. Amino acid sequence: CASSYSDRLRTEAFF.

The rearrangement links TRBV2 to TRBJ1-6, with D uncertain. The germline gives CDR1 SNHLY, CDR2 FYNNEI. V lost 3 bases to trimming and J lost 0 bases, with 6 bases between them. The CDR3 sequence is 15 residues long. The CDR3 here is CASSDRSSYNSPLHF. In DNA form, the CDR3 reads TGTGCCAGCAGTGACAGGAGCTCCTATAATTCACCCCTCCACTTT.

This sequence joins TRBV5-4 and TRBJ1-1; no reliable D call. The CDR3 has 14 amino acids. Per the germline V gene, CDR1 is SGHNT and CDR2 is YYREEE (reference sequence). Between the trimmed V and J ends, which lost 3 bases and 2 bases, there was a span of 11 bases. CDR3: CASSSVPRNTEAFF. The CDR3 region has the DNA TGTGCCAGCAGCTCGGTACCCAGAAACACTGAAGCTTTCTTT.

The chain carries TRBV7-9 and TRBJ2-5; 11 positions agree with TRBD2. Germline trimming cut 6 bases from V and 1 base from J; bases unmatched to any gene: 7. Per the germline V gene, CDR1 is SEHNR and CDR2 is FQNEAQ (reference sequence). This CDR3 spans 16 amino acids. The CDR3 nucleotides are TGTGCCAGCAGTCGTACCGGGACTAGCGGCCAAGAGACCCAGTACTTC. It yields the protein CASSRTGTSGQETQYF. Together with reference TRBV7-9 and TRBJ2-5, the CDR3 gives the full variable domain: DTGVSQNPRHKITKRGQNVTFRCDPISEHNRLYWYRQTLGQGPEFLTYFQNEAQLEKSRLLSDRFSAERPKGSFSTLEIQRTEQGDSAMYLCASSRTGTSGQETQYFGPGTRLLVL.

This clone was observed a few times. The chain links TRBV27 to TRBJ2-7, with 10 positions matching TRBD2. The CDR3 loop spans 15 amino acids. The V gene end was trimmed by 7 bases and the J gene end by 4 bases; junction bases not matched to a gene: 10. CDR1 and CDR2 (germline): MNHEY, SMNVEV (reference sequence). Here the CDR3 DNA reads TGTGCCAGCACTGGGACTAGCGCCGCAGGGTACGAGCAGTACTTC. Translated, it gives CASTGTSAAGYEQYF.

This chain uses TRBV7-8 with TRBJ2-5, with D possibly being TRBD2 (5 bases). This CDR3 region has 16 residues. From germline, CDR1 is SGHVS and CDR2 FQNEAQ. Trimming cost V 6 bases and J 2 bases, with 19 bases left between them. CDR3 protein: CASRPPSPSTQETQYF. The CDR3 DNA reads as TGTGCCAGCAGACCCCCATCCCCTAGCACTCAAGAGACCCAGTACTTC.

The chain couples TRBV19 to TRBJ1-1, with D perhaps matching TRBD1 (5 bases). The germline V and J ends were trimmed by 7 bases and 2 bases, with 11 bases remaining between them. The length of the CDR3 is 13 residues. Germline V lookup: CDR1 LNHDA, CDR2 SQIVND (reference sequence). CDR3 region: CASKTGGNTEAFF. The CDR3 region has the DNA TGTGCCAGTAAAACAGGAGGTAACACTGAAGCTTTCTTT.

The V gene is TRBV9, the J gene TRBJ2-7; possibly TRBD1 or TRBD2 for D (6 bases each). Trimming removed 4 bases at V and 2 bases at J, with 13 bases between. The germline gives CDR1 SGDLS, CDR2 YYNGEE. This CDR3 is built from 14 residues. Here the CDR3 DNA reads TGTGCCAGCAGCCAGACAGGAGGGACCTACGAGCAGTACTTC. Encoded protein: CASSQTGGTYEQYF.

The chain is built from TRBV11-2 and TRBJ1-1; tentatively, D is TRBD1 (6 bases). Germline values: CDR1 SGHAT, CDR2 FQNNGV. Trimming left V 0 bases short and J 1 base short, with 15 bases between. This CDR3 has 17 residues. The CDR3 sequence is CASSLDRMGAGNTEAFF. In DNA form, the CDR3 reads TGTGCCAGCAGCTTAGATCGGATGGGGGCTGGGAACACTGAAGCTTTCTTT.